The 23 T cell receptor beta chains listed next were all sequenced from one sample in a study of T cell responses to AZD1222 COVID-19 vaccine. Produced via immunoSEQ multiplex PCR; TCRdb's table is partial and in-frame only. The profile shows approximately 140,000 clones, approximately 90% of them singletons. The sample was peripheral blood, taken on day 0 of AZD1222 vaccination. The source is an adult in good health.

This chain joins TRBV23-1 and TRBJ1-5; D ambiguous. TRBV23-1 is an ORF for which the function is uncertain. The CDR3 runs to 16 residues. The V gene lost 7 bases and the J gene lost 0 bases, with 16 bases spanning the gap. The CDR3 spells CASTEGRVNSNQPQHF. The CDR3 nucleotides are TGCGCCAGCACCGAAGGGAGGGTTAATAGCAATCAGCCCCAGCATTTT.

V is TRBV18 and J is TRBJ2-5; the D is unclear. This CDR3 comprises 14 residues. The germline gives CDR1 KGHSH, CDR2 LQKENI. V shed 8 bases and J shed 3 bases, with 16 bases lying between them. The CDR3 protein is CASTPPFSKETQYF. The CDR3 coding sequence is TGTGCCAGCACCCCGCCGTTTTCGAAAGAGACCCAGTACTTC.

This chain uses TRBV3-1 (or the pseudogene TRBV3-2) with TRBJ2-7, with D perhaps matching TRBD1 (6 bases). The V and J ends lost 0 bases and 2 bases respectively, with 14 bases between them. The CDR3 is 16 amino acids. Germline V gene lookup returns CDR1 LGHDT and CDR2 YNNKEL (reference sequence). CDR3 loop: CASSQDPGTPTYEQYF. The CDR3 DNA reads TGTGCCAGCAGCCAAGATCCCGGGACACCAACCTACGAGCAGTACTTC.

The chain joins TRBV7-8 to TRBJ1-5, with a tentative D call TRBD1 (5 bases). The CDR3 spans 16 residues. The V gene lost 0 bases and the J gene lost 7 bases, with 16 bases spanning the gap. Germline V gene lookup returns CDR1 SGHVS and CDR2 FQNEAQ. CDR3 protein: CASSLARGTVGQPQHF. For the CDR3, the DNA is TGTGCCAGCAGCTTAGCTCGGGGCACAGTAGGACAGCCCCAGCATTTT.

CDR3 amino acids: CASSLDGQSHQPQHF. CDR3 sequence (DNA): TGCGCCAGCAGCTTGGATGGACAGTCCCATCAGCCCCAGCATTTT. The V and J genes are TRBV5-1 and TRBJ1-5; tentatively, D is TRBD1 (6 bases). The germline CDR1 and CDR2 sequences are SGHRS and YFSETQ. V lost 0 bases, J lost 5 bases, and 12 bases lay in between. The CDR3 is made up of 15 amino acids.

The chain links TRBV7-2 to TRBJ2-5; TRBD2 matches 7 bases. The CDR3 loop spans 15 amino acids. Losses at the gene ends were 7 bases for V and 4 bases for J; bases not matched to a gene: 12. The germline V gene has CDR1 SGHTA and CDR2 FQGNSA. CDR3 amino acids: CASTLFAGVGETQYF. Written as DNA, the CDR3 is TGTGCCAGCACCCTTTTTGCGGGGGTTGGAGAGACCCAGTACTTC.

This chain connects TRBV6-1 to TRBJ1-2; the D gene is possibly TRBD1 (5 bases). Germline values: CDR1 MNHNS, CDR2 SASEGT. CDR3 length: 13 residues. V dropped 2 bases and J dropped 8 bases, with 12 bases sitting between them. The DNA of the CDR3 is TGTGCCAGCAGTGAATCAGGGTTGGGCGGCTACACCTTC. Translating gives CASSESGLGGYTF.

V is TRBV4-3 and J is TRBJ1-2; TRBD1 might be the D (6 bases). The CDR3 extends over 15 amino acids. The germline gives CDR1 LGHNA, CDR2 YSLEER. Trimming stripped 1 base from V and 3 bases from J, with 12 bases between. CDR3 amino acids: CASSQGGATYYGYTF. In DNA form, the CDR3 reads TGCGCCAGCAGCCAAGGGGGGGCTACTTACTATGGCTACACCTTC.

The V and J genes are TRBV7-9 and TRBJ1-1; no reliable D call. Trimming removed 0 bases from V and 10 bases from J, with 12 bases in between. The length of the CDR3 is 13 residues. The V gene's germline CDR1 is SEHNR and CDR2 FQNEAQ (reference sequence). CDR3 region: CASSLAVYVGAFF. Written as DNA, the CDR3 is TGTGCCAGCAGCTTAGCGGTCTACGTGGGAGCTTTCTTT.

This clone was detected only once. The chain has TRBV5-4 and TRBJ2-1; 10 bases are shared with TRBD2. The length of the CDR3 is 15 residues. Germline values: CDR1 SGHNT, CDR2 YYREEE (reference sequence). V lost 7 bases and J lost 7; bases outside the gene matches: 11. The CDR3 protein is CASAESGGAVNEQFF. In DNA, the CDR3 is TGTGCCAGCGCCGAAAGCGGGGGGGCCGTGAATGAGCAGTTCTTC.

The chain joins TRBV28 to TRBJ1-2, with no clear D. V dropped 5 bases and J dropped 5 bases, with 15 bases sitting between them. Germline V gene sequence: CDR1 MDHEN, CDR2 SYDVKM. This CDR3 is built from 14 residues. CDR3 nucleotide sequence: TGTGCCAGCAGTGTAGGACCGGGTGGGTATGGCTACACCTTC. Protein sequence: CASSVGPGGYGYTF.

The rearrangement joins TRBV28 to TRBJ1-1; maybe TRBD1 (5 bases). CDR1 is MDHEN and CDR2 is SYDVKM in the germline V gene. Trimming pared 2 bases from V and 3 bases from J, leaving 7 bases between. This CDR3 is built from 13 residues. CDR3 in DNA: TGTGCCAGCAGTTTAGAGGGGCACACTGAAGCTTTCTTT. As protein: CASSLEGHTEAFF.

The V call is TRBV5-1, the J call TRBJ2-5; TRBD1 matches at 9 bases. The germline V gene has CDR1 SGHRS and CDR2 YFSETQ. The CDR3 totals 15 residues. The V segment lost 0 bases and the J segment 2 bases; nucleotides outside the gene matches: 2. CDR3 nucleotides: TGCGCCAGCAGCTTGGACGGACAGGGGCAAGAGACCCAGTACTTC. Its translation is CASSLDGQGQETQYF.

The chain is built from TRBV11-3 and TRBJ2-2; TRBD1 aligns across 9 bases. The CDR3 has 14 residues. V trimming: 9 bases; J trimming: 4 bases; junction bases outside the gene matches: 6. Germline lookup yields CDR1 SGHNT and CDR2 YENEEA. CDR3 sequence reads: CASRGTGITGELFF. The CDR3 coding sequence is TGTGCCAGTAGGGGGACAGGGATCACCGGGGAGCTGTTTTTT.

This clone is labeled large. The V call is TRBV19, the J call TRBJ1-5; TRBD1 aligns across 9 bases. The CDR3 has 15 amino acids. The V and J ends lost 5 bases and 2 bases, in that order; junction bases with no gene match: 4. Germline V gives CDR1 LNHDA, CDR2 SQIVND (reference sequence). The CDR3, as DNA: TGTGCCAGTAGTTTTCGACAGGGGGGCAATCAGCCCCAGCATTTT. Its translation: CASSFRQGGNQPQHF.

The V gene is TRBV24-1, the J gene TRBJ2-1, with D unclear. Germline CDR1 is KGHDR and CDR2 is SFDVKD. Trimming took 3 bases from V and 9 from J, leaving 11 bases between them. The CDR3 consists of 13 residues. In DNA form, the CDR3 reads TGTGCCACCAGTGATGTCCTATGGGGTGAGCAGTTCTTC. Its translation: CATSDVLWGEQFF.

V and J are TRBV5-1 and TRBJ2-5, with D unclear. Germline V gene lookup returns CDR1 SGHRS and CDR2 YFSETQ. Trimming removed 0 bases from V and 2 bases from J, with 11 bases in between. The CDR3 totals 15 residues. The CDR3 loop is CASSLVADRQETQYF. CDR3 coding DNA: TGCGCCAGCAGCTTGGTTGCCGACCGTCAAGAGACCCAGTACTTC.

This chain joins TRBV7-2 and TRBJ1-2; 11 bases are a match to TRBD1. Germline values: CDR1 SGHTA, CDR2 FQGNSA. This CDR3 is 15 amino acids long. V was pared by 0 bases and J by 5 bases, with 2 bases of the junction left unmatched. The CDR3 is CASSLAGQGEYGYTF. CDR3 sequence (DNA): TGTGCCAGCAGCTTAGCGGGACAGGGGGAGTATGGCTACACCTTC.

The CDR3 bases are TGTGCCAGCAGTCCAACAGGGAACACTGAAGCTTTCTTT. Encoded protein: CASSPTGNTEAFF. This rearrangement joins TRBV7-9 to TRBJ1-1, with D possibly TRBD1 on 5 matching bases. The germline CDR1 and CDR2 sequences are SEHNR and FQNEAQ (reference sequence). The CDR3 covers 13 residues. V shed 6 bases and J shed 1 base, with 9 bases lying between them.

The genes are TRBV10-3 and TRBJ2-7; D may match TRBD1 or TRBD2 (5 bases each). Germline assignment: CDR1 ENHRY and CDR2 SYGVKD. The CDR3 runs 13 residues. Trimming shortened V by 6 bases and J by 6 bases, and 15 bases separated the two germline ends. CDR3 bases: TGTGCCATCAGGGGGGAAGGGCCCGGCGAGCAGTACTTC. As protein: CAIRGEGPGEQYF.

The chain couples TRBV28 to TRBJ1-4, with 7 bases that match TRBD1. V lost 6 bases and J lost 5; bases outside the gene matches: 6. CDR1 is MDHEN and CDR2 is SYDVKM in the germline V gene. This CDR3 contains 14 residues. CDR3 loop: CASRLPGQNEKLFF. The CDR3 DNA is TGTGCCAGCAGACTTCCGGGACAGAATGAAAAACTGTTTTTT.

The chain carries TRBV7-2 and TRBJ2-2; D possibly corresponds to TRBD2 (5 bases). This CDR3 is 15 amino acids long. Trimming removed 4 bases at V and 4 bases at J, with 13 bases between. Germline values: CDR1 SGHTA, CDR2 FQGNSA. The CDR3 nucleotides are TGTGCCAGCAGCTCCTCGAGGGCAGGCACCGGGGAGCTGTTTTTT. The encoded protein is CASSSSRAGTGELFF.

The V and J genes are TRBV3-1 (or the pseudogene TRBV3-2) and TRBJ1-1; D might be TRBD1 (6 bases). The CDR3 covers 17 residues. Germline-derived CDR1 and CDR2 are LGHDT and YNNKEL (reference sequence). V shed 1 base and J shed 4 bases, with 19 bases lying between them. The CDR3 DNA reads TGTGCCAGCAGCCAAGGTCGATTGGGGGGCCGAGGCACTGAAGCTTTCTTT. Translated, it gives CASSQGRLGGRGTEAFF.